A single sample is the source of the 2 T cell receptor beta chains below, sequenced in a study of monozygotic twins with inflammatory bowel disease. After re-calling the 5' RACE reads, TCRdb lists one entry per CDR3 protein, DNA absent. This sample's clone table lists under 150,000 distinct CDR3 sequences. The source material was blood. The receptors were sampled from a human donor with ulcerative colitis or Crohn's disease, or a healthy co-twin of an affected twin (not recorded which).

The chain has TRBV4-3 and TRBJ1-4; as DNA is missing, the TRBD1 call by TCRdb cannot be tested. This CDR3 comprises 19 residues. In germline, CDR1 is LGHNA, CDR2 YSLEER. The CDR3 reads CASSQEGGTRAAGREKLFF.

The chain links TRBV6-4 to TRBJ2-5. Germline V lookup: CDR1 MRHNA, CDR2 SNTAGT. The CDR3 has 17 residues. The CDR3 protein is CASSDRSPGEYQETQYF.